What follows describes a single TCR beta chain. The data were taken from a study of shared clonotypes between healthy human individuals. Only in-frame clones appear in the TCRdb table, and some are missing; sequencing was by immunoSEQ multiplex PCR. The sample consists of 2.5 million or so clones, about 92% of them appearing once. The CDR3 extends over 16 amino acids. Germline CDR1 and CDR2: SGHAT and FQNNGV. The V and J ends lost 4 bases and 4 bases, in that order; junction bases with no gene match: 8. Specimen: naive CD4+ T cells sorted from blood. Regarding subset: CD45RA+ positively selected. This TCR derives from a man aged 18-30 years in good health. V and J are TRBV11-2 and TRBJ2-2; 8 bases fit TRBD1. The CDR3 DNA is TGTGCCAGCAGCTCGCTTGGACAGGGACGCACCGGGGAGCTGTTTTTT. It yields the protein CASSSLGQGRTGELFF. Variable domain in full (rest from reference TRBV11-2 and TRBJ2-2): EAGVAQSPRYKIIEKRQSVAFWCNPISGHATLYWYQQILGQGPKLLIQFQNNGVVDDSQLPKDRFSAERLKGVDSTLKIQPAKLEDSAVYLCASSSLGQGRTGELFFGEGSRLTVL.